The 26 T cell receptor beta chains below come from one sample, sequenced in a study of blood T cell repertoires in COVID-19. TCRdb's copy holds only in-frame clones and misses some; the assay was immunoSEQ multiplex PCR. Of about 210,000 clones in the sample, more than 70% are singletons; the top ten hold roughly 8.1%. Sequences were obtained from PBMCs or T cells enriched from blood (not recorded which). Every receptor here comes from a young woman who had recovered from COVID-19.

CDR3 amino acids: CARPTTGDSNQPQHF. CDR3 DNA: TGCGCCAGACCGACTACAGGGGATAGCAATCAGCCCCAGCATTTT. The V call is TRBV5-1, the J call TRBJ1-5; 7 bases align to TRBD1. V trimming: 8 bases; J trimming: 0 bases; junction bases outside the gene matches: 8. The CDR3 is made up of 15 amino acids. Germline lookup yields CDR1 SGHRS and CDR2 YFSETQ.

The rearrangement links TRBV3-1 (or the pseudogene TRBV3-2) to TRBJ2-6; 9 bases match TRBD1. The trim removed 0 bases at V and 4 bases at J, leaving 10 bases unmatched. This CDR3 is 19 amino acids long. CDR1 LGHDT and CDR2 YNNKEL come from the germline V gene (reference sequence). In DNA form, the CDR3 reads TGTGCCAGCAGCCAAGATGCCCCGGGACAGGGAGCCGGGGCCAACGTCCTGACTTTC. It translates to CASSQDAPGQGAGANVLTF.

The genes are TRBV18 and TRBJ1-4; perhaps TRBD1 as D (5 bases). CDR1 is KGHSH and CDR2 is LQKENI in the germline V gene. Between the trimmed V and J ends, which lost 3 bases and 3 bases, there was a span of 11 bases. This CDR3 comprises 15 residues. The CDR3 DNA is TGTGCCAGCTCACCGCGGGACGGATCTAATGAAAAACTGTTTTTT. Amino acids: CASSPRDGSNEKLFF. The full variable domain, with the rest looked up from reference TRBV18 and TRBJ1-4, is NAGVMQNPRHLVRRRGQEARLRCSPMKGHSHVYWYRQLPEEGLKFMVYLQKENIIDESGMPKERFSAEFPKEGPSILRIQQVVRGDSAAYFCASSPRDGSNEKLFFGSGTQLSVL.

Concerning this clone: Other nucleotide sequences in the sample specify the same CDR3. The V gene is TRBV5-1, the J gene TRBJ1-1, with D possibly being TRBD1 (6 bases). Trimming removed 4 bases at V and 0 bases at J, with 10 bases between. The germline V gene has CDR1 SGHRS and CDR2 YFSETQ. The CDR3 runs 14 residues. The CDR3 sequence: CASSLGHLNTEAFF. The CDR3 DNA follows: TGCGCCAGCAGCCTGGGACACTTGAACACTGAAGCTTTCTTT.

This clone was observed a single time. CDR3 amino acids: CAISSSGPDSTFF. The CDR3 bases are TGTGCCATCTCCTCGTCAGGTCCGGATTCGACTTTCTTT. V usage is TRBV10-3 and J usage is TRBJ1-1; D not resolved. This CDR3 has 13 amino acids. Trimming cost V 8 bases and J 12 bases, with 22 bases left between them. CDR1 is ENHRY and CDR2 is SYGVKD in the germline V gene.

This clone was recorded a few times. The rearrangement uses TRBV5-5 and TRBJ1-2, with 9 bases that match TRBD1. The germline V gene has CDR1 SGHKS and CDR2 YYEKEE (reference sequence). This CDR3 region has 15 residues. J lost 8 bases, V lost 2 bases, and 10 bases had no gene match. CDR3 DNA: TGTGCCAGCAGCTTCGGAGTCGGGACAGGGAACGGCTACACCTTC. This encodes CASSFGVGTGNGYTF.

This chain connects TRBV2 to TRBJ1-5; TRBD1 aligns across 8 bases. J lost 4 bases, V lost 3 bases, and 11 bases had no gene match. This CDR3 contains 17 residues. CDR1 and CDR2 from the germline V gene are SNHLY and FYNNEI. CDR3 sequence (DNA): TGTGCCAGCAGTGATCCCGCAGGGGGCGCGAAAAATCAGCCCCAGCATTTT. Protein product: CASSDPAGGAKNQPQHF.

The V and J genes are TRBV29-1 and TRBJ2-4; D might be TRBD1 (5 bases). Germline V gene lookup returns CDR1 SQVTM and CDR2 ANQGSEA. Trimming left V 2 bases short and J 2 bases short, with 10 bases between. The length of the CDR3 is 14 residues. This chain's CDR3 is CSVEKTEPKNIQYF. The CDR3 nucleotides read TGCAGCGTTGAAAAGACAGAACCCAAAAACATTCAGTACTTC.

V and J are TRBV11-2 and TRBJ2-7; the D gene is possibly TRBD2 (5 bases). V shed 2 bases and J shed 2 bases, with 25 bases lying between them. CDR1 and CDR2 from the germline V gene are SGHAT and FQNNGV. The CDR3 spans 19 residues. This CDR3 is CASSLFPRLPGSNPYEQYF. Written as DNA, the CDR3 is TGTGCCAGCAGCTTATTCCCTCGACTACCGGGCTCAAACCCCTACGAGCAGTACTTC.

The chain couples TRBV11-2 to TRBJ1-1, with a tentative D call TRBD1 (5 bases). V lost 4 bases and J 3 bases, leaving 9 bases between the germline ends. CDR1 is SGHAT and CDR2 is FQNNGV in the germline V gene. The CDR3 consists of 13 residues. The CDR3 DNA reads TGTGCCAGCAGCTCACAGGAACACACTGAAGCTTTCTTT. This sequence encodes CASSSQEHTEAFF.

This chain joins TRBV5-5 and TRBJ1-2, with a weak D call TRBD1 (6 bases). V gave up 0 bases and J gave up 6 bases, with 15 bases separating them. The germline gives CDR1 SGHKS, CDR2 YYEKEE (reference sequence). CDR3 length: 15 amino acids. The CDR3: CASSLAMASGDGYTF. CDR3 nucleotide sequence: TGTGCCAGCAGCTTGGCCATGGCGTCAGGGGATGGCTACACCTTC.

The rearrangement joins TRBV28 to TRBJ2-7; no definite D call. The CDR3 consists of 10 residues. The V gene lost 8 bases and the J gene lost 6 bases, with 8 bases spanning the gap. Per germline, CDR1 MDHEN and CDR2 SYDVKM. This chain's CDR3 is CASGAREQYF. DNA for the CDR3: TGTGCCAGCGGAGCGCGCGAGCAGTACTTC. The full variable domain, in which reference TRBV28 and TRBJ2-7 provide the parts outside the CDR3, is DVKVTQSSRYLVKRTGEKVFLECVQDMDHENMFWYRQDPGLGLRLIYFSYDVKMKEKGDIPEGYSVSREKKERFSLILESASTNQTSMYLCASGAREQYFGPGTRLTVT.

This clone was counted a single time. The CDR3 loop is CASSSETGVETQYF. For the CDR3, the DNA is TGTGCCAGCAGCTCCGAGACGGGGGTAGAGACCCAGTACTTC. The J gene is TRBJ2-5, the V gene TRBV7-9, with D perhaps matching TRBD2 (6 bases). The CDR3 has 14 residues. Per germline, CDR1 SEHNR and CDR2 FQNEAQ (reference sequence). V lost 4 bases and J lost 4, with 13 bases in between.

The rearrangement links TRBV14 to TRBJ1-1, with 8 bases identical to TRBD1. Trimming at V came to 0 bases and at J to 1 base, leaving 10 bases not matched to a gene. This CDR3 spans 18 amino acids. Germline V gene data show CDR1 as SGHDN and CDR2 as FVKESK. DNA for the CDR3: TGTGCCAGCAGCCAAGAACCCCGCCTCGACAGGGGGAACACTGAAGCTTTCTTT. Translation: CASSQEPRLDRGNTEAFF.

This chain links TRBV7-9 with TRBJ1-2; D might be TRBD1 (6 bases). Between the trimmed V and J ends, which lost 4 bases and 2 bases, there was a span of 11 bases. CDR3 length equals 14 residues. Germline CDR1 reads SEHNR; CDR2 reads FQNEAQ (reference sequence). DNA of the CDR3: TGTGCCAGCAGCTCCCGGACAGTGAACTATGGCTACACCTTC. Translating gives CASSSRTVNYGYTF.

The J gene is TRBJ1-1, the V gene TRBV3-1 (or the pseudogene TRBV3-2); 10 nucleotides match TRBD1. V trimming: 4 bases; J trimming: 9 bases; junction bases outside the gene matches: 11. CDR1 is LGHDT, CDR2 YNNKEL, per germline (reference sequence). The CDR3 sequence is 15 residues long. In DNA, the CDR3 is TGTGCCAGCAGCCCCCGACGGTGGGACAGGGGACAAGCTTTCTTT. It codes for CASSPRRWDRGQAFF.

The V gene is TRBV5-1, the J gene TRBJ1-4, with TRBD1 identical over 9 bases. Germline V CDR1 and CDR2: SGHRS, YFSETQ. The CDR3 has 14 amino acids. The junction had 2 bases not matched to a gene; V was cut back by 4 bases and J by 4 bases. The CDR3 bases are TGCGCCAGCAGCCTGGACAGGGGTAATGAAAAACTGTTTTTT. This translates into CASSLDRGNEKLFF.

The CDR3 loop reads CASSFGGNQPQHF. CDR3 DNA: TGTGCCAGCAGTTTCGGGGGCAATCAGCCCCAGCATTTT. The chain links TRBV12-3 or TRBV12-4 to TRBJ1-5; no reliable D call. The length of the CDR3 is 13 residues. V was cut by 3 bases and J by 2 bases, with 5 bases left in between.

This rearrangement joins TRBV18 to TRBJ2-2; D perhaps matches TRBD1 (6 bases). There are 16 residues in the CDR3. Trimming cost V 3 bases and J 0 bases, with 11 bases left between them. The germline V gene has CDR1 KGHSH and CDR2 LQKENI. The CDR3 bases are TGTGCCAGCTCACCCCGTACAGGGCCGAACACCGGGGAGCTGTTTTTT. Protein: CASSPRTGPNTGELFF. Supplemented by reference TRBV18 and TRBJ2-2, the full variable domain reads NAGVMQNPRHLVRRRGQEARLRCSPMKGHSHVYWYRQLPEEGLKFMVYLQKENIIDESGMPKERFSAEFPKEGPSILRIQQVVRGDSAAYFCASSPRTGPNTGELFFGEGSRLTVL.

The genes are TRBV28 and TRBJ2-7; D is perhaps TRBD1 (6 bases). The length of the CDR3 is 15 residues. Germline lookup yields CDR1 MDHEN and CDR2 SYDVKM. With 6 bases removed from V and 2 bases from J, the gap between germline ends came to 17 bases. The CDR3 sequence is CASSISGTPPYEQYF. Here the CDR3 DNA reads TGTGCCAGCAGCATTTCCGGGACACCACCCTACGAGCAGTACTTC. The whole variable domain, filled in from reference TRBV28 and TRBJ2-7, reads DVKVTQSSRYLVKRTGEKVFLECVQDMDHENMFWYRQDPGLGLRLIYFSYDVKMKEKGDIPEGYSVSREKKERFSLILESASTNQTSMYLCASSISGTPPYEQYFGPGTRLTVT.

J is TRBJ2-5 and V is TRBV28; TRBD2 matches at 11 bases. Germline V gene lookup returns CDR1 MDHEN and CDR2 SYDVKM. The CDR3 extends over 17 amino acids. The V segment lost 3 bases and the J segment 5 bases; nucleotides outside the gene matches: 11. CDR3: CASSFARLAGPRETQYF. CDR3 in DNA: TGTGCCAGCAGTTTTGCCCGACTAGCGGGGCCCCGGGAGACCCAGTACTTC.

The rearrangement joins TRBV2 to TRBJ2-3, with TRBD1 identical over 8 bases. Germline V lookup: CDR1 SNHLY, CDR2 FYNNEI. The CDR3 runs to 14 residues. V lost 6 bases and J lost 4; bases outside the gene matches: 6. CDR3 sequence: CASRKQGAPDTQYF. The CDR3 coding sequence is TGTGCCAGCAGGAAGCAGGGGGCTCCAGATACGCAGTATTTT. Full variable domain (rest looked up from reference TRBV2 and TRBJ2-3): EPEVTQTPSHQVTQMGQEVILRCVPISNHLYFYWYRQILGQKVEFLVSFYNNEISEKSEIFDDQFSVERPDGSNFTLKIRSTKLEDSAMYFCASRKQGAPDTQYFGPGTRLTVL.

The count of this clone is one. The chain joins TRBV6-5 to TRBJ2-2, with D uncertain. The CDR3 length is 14 residues. V was shortened by 0 bases and J by 8 bases, with 10 bases between the two germline ends. The V gene's germline CDR1 is MNHEY and CDR2 SVGAGI. The CDR3: CASSYSSVPGELFF. The CDR3 coding sequence is TGTGCCAGCAGTTACTCGAGTGTTCCGGGGGAGCTGTTTTTT.

The V and J genes are TRBV2 and TRBJ1-4; D possibly corresponds to TRBD1 (5 bases). CDR1 is SNHLY and CDR2 is FYNNEI in the germline V gene. V was trimmed by 2 bases and J by 5 bases, leaving 12 bases between them. This CDR3 spans 15 amino acids. DNA for the CDR3: TGTGCCAGCAGTGAACTGGAGGGGAGGAATGAAAAACTGTTTTTT. Protein sequence: CASSELEGRNEKLFF. Filled out from reference TRBV2 and TRBJ1-4, the complete variable domain reads EPEVTQTPSHQVTQMGQEVILRCVPISNHLYFYWYRQILGQKVEFLVSFYNNEISEKSEIFDDQFSVERPDGSNFTLKIRSTKLEDSAMYFCASSELEGRNEKLFFGSGTQLSVL.

The chain has TRBV3-1 (or the pseudogene TRBV3-2) and TRBJ1-2, with TRBD1 matching 12 bases. CDR3 length equals 14 residues. The ends lost 0 bases at V and 10 bases at J; junction bases unmatched: 3. Looked up from germline, CDR1 is LGHDT and CDR2 is YNNKEL (reference sequence). This chain's CDR3 is CASSQDGTGGFYTF. The DNA of the CDR3 is TGTGCCAGCAGCCAAGACGGGACAGGGGGCTTCTACACCTTC.

J is TRBJ1-4 and V is TRBV29-1; D remains ambiguous. Germline V gene lookup returns CDR1 SQVTM and CDR2 ANQGSEA. V lost 4 bases and J 0 bases, leaving 12 bases between the germline ends. The CDR3 has 15 residues. Written as DNA, the CDR3 is TGCAGCGTTGCCCCAAACAGATCAACTAATGAAAAACTGTTTTTT. This sequence encodes CSVAPNRSTNEKLFF.